This T cell receptor beta chain appears in the sequencing data of a study of metastatic and nonmetastatic thyroid tumors. About the study: Comparison of repertoires was carried out across blood and tumor or nodule tissue from malignant and benign thyroid patients. Study-wide results and limits: Relative to benign nodules, malignant thyroid tumors were reportedly characterized by significantly elevated TCR beta diversity in blood and tumor.

Germline CDR1 reads MDHEN; CDR2 reads SYDVKM. The J segment lost 1 base and the V segment lost 5 bases, leaving 5 bases of the junction unmatched. CDR3 length: 16 amino acids. Original methodology: Variation in CDR3 across clinicopathological groups served as the basis for constructing a distant-metastasis classifier in papillary thyroid cancer. TCRdb ran MiXCR on the PCR reads. The V and J calls come from TCRdb's annotation, not from the publication. The top ten hold around 20% of the sample, which has 21,000 or so clones, 15% to 19% seen once. This clone has at least ten counts. Its antigen is currently unknown. Treatment of any kind had been given to no patient before thyroid surgery.

This TCR was recovered from a female donor with papillary thyroid cancer or a benign thyroid nodule (not recorded which). Some clones in this sample may be carry-over from other donors' samples. The sample comprised blood. V and J are TRBV28 and TRBJ2-6, with 7 bases fitting TRBD1. The CDR3 is CASSQGGPSGANVLTF. The CDR3 bases are TGTGCCAGCAGTCAAGGGGGCCCATCTGGGGCCAACGTCCTGACTTTC.